The next 9 T cell receptor beta chains were all read from a single sample in a study of human T cells and chemical hapten exposure. TCRdb re-analysed the RACE reads in MiXCR, keeping a single row per CDR3 protein. The top ten hold less than 2% of the sample, which has roughly 50,000 distinct CDR3 sequences, just under 10% seen once. Time point specified: patch test 2, 6 weeks after DPC sensitization. As to treatment: therapeutic diphenylcyclopropenone sensitization with weekly scalp DPC. This sample comprised whole blood, obtained in connection with sensitization to the hapten diphenylcyclopropenone (DPC). Every receptor here comes from a woman aged 50 to 60 with alopecia areata. Some clones in this sample may be carry-over from other donors' samples.

In its sample, this clonotype was seen many times. This chain uses TRBV12-3 or TRBV12-4 with TRBJ2-4; the D gene is possibly TRBD1 (5 bases). Trimming took 5 bases from V and 3 from J, leaving 8 bases between them. This CDR3 spans 13 amino acids. CDR3 residues: CASSQGGKNIQYF. CDR3 coding DNA: TGTGCCAGCAGTCAGGGTGGCAAAAACATTCAGTACTTC.

The chain combines TRBV28 with TRBJ2-7, with D maybe TRBD2 (5 bases). The germline CDR1 and CDR2 sequences are MDHEN and SYDVKM. Trimming took off 6 bases at V and 3 bases at J, with 6 bases between the two ends. This CDR3 comprises 11 residues. The CDR3 protein is CASREGYEQYF. The CDR3 DNA reads TGTGCCAGCAGAGAGGGCTACGAGCAGTACTTC.

J is TRBJ1-2 and V is TRBV3-1, with 7 bases identical to TRBD1. Germline CDR1 and CDR2: LGHDT and YNNKEL (reference sequence). This CDR3 comprises 18 residues. Losses at the gene ends were 1 base for V and 6 bases for J; bases not matched to a gene: 17. The chain's CDR3 is CASSQGGTEYFRHNGYTF. The CDR3 bases are TGTGCCAGCAGCCAAGGCGGGACAGAATATTTCAGGCATAATGGCTACACCTTC.

The rearrangement uses TRBV29-1 and TRBJ2-1; D possibly corresponds to TRBD1 (6 bases). Per the germline V gene, CDR1 is SQVTM and CDR2 is ANQGSEA. V gave up 4 bases and J gave up 5 bases, with 9 bases separating them. The CDR3 extends over 12 amino acids. The DNA of the CDR3 is TGCAGCGTTGGGACAGCGCACAATGAGCAGTTCTTC. This sequence encodes CSVGTAHNEQFF.

This clonotype has just a few counts. The gene calls are TRBV6-2 or TRBV6-3 and TRBJ2-7; no definite D call. The CDR3 covers 14 residues. V was clipped by 8 bases and J by 0 bases, with 14 bases between them. CDR1 and CDR2 (germline): MNHEY, SVGEGT. Here the CDR3 reads CASLNLGVSYEQYF. For the CDR3, the DNA is TGTGCCAGCCTTAACCTGGGCGTCTCCTACGAGCAGTACTTC.

This clonotype was detected once. Since a much larger clone is just one base distant, this may be a read error. The CDR3 bases are TGTGCCAGCAGTGGATCTTCTGGCAATCAGTCCCAGCATTTT. This translates into CASSGSSGNQSQHF. The chain employs TRBV6-1 and TRBJ1-5; D ambiguous. CDR1 and CDR2 (germline): MNHNS, SASEGT. This CDR3 spans 14 amino acids.

The genes are TRBV4-3 and TRBJ1-2; no definite D call. V was pared by 0 bases and J by 10 bases, with 21 bases between. CDR3 length equals 16 residues. Per the germline V gene, CDR1 is LGHNA and CDR2 is YSLEER. The CDR3 sequence: CASSQDGYPSGTAYTF. CDR3 nucleotide sequence: TGCGCCAGCAGCCAAGATGGCTATCCATCCGGCACGGCCTACACCTTC.

There are many counts of this clonotype. The chain carries TRBV3-1 and TRBJ2-7, with TRBD1 matching 11 bases. CDR1 is LGHDT, CDR2 YNNKEL, per germline (reference sequence). This CDR3 has 14 residues. V shed 4 bases, J shed 2 bases, and the junction held 1 base outside the gene matches. The CDR3 bases are TGTGCCAGCAGCCGGGGACAGGGGGCCTACGAGCAGTACTTC. Its protein product is CASSRGQGAYEQYF.

The sample holds many counts of this clonotype. The chain combines TRBV7-9 with TRBJ1-1, with 8 bases matching TRBD1. This CDR3 comprises 16 residues. Germline trimming cut 5 bases from V and 4 bases from J; bases unmatched to any gene: 12. Germline V gives CDR1 SEHNR, CDR2 FQNEAQ (reference sequence). CDR3 amino acids: CASSPPDWTGITEAFF. The CDR3 DNA reads TGTGCCAGCAGCCCACCCGACTGGACAGGGATCACTGAAGCTTTCTTT.